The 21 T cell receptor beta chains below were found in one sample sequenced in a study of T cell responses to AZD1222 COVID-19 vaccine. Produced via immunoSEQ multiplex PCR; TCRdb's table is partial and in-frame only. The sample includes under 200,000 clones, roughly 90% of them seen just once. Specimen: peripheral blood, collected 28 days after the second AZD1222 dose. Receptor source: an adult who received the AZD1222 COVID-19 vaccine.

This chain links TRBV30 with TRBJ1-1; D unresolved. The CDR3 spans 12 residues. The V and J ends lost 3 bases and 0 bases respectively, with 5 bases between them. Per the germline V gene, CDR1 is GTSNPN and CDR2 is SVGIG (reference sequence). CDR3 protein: CAWSELNTEAFF. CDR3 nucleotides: TGTGCCTGGAGCGAGCTGAACACTGAAGCTTTCTTT. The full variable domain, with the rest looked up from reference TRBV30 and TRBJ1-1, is SQTIHQWPATLVQPVGSPLSLECTVEGTSNPNLYWYRQAAGRGLQLLFYSVGIGQISSEVPQNLSASRPQDRQFILSSKKLLLSDSGFYLCAWSELNTEAFFGQGTRLTVV.

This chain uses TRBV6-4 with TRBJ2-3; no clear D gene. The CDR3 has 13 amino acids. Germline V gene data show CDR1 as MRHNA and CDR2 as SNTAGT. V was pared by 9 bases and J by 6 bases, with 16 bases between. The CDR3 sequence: CASSVTEVDTQYF. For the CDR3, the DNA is TGTGCCAGTTCTGTGACCGAGGTGGATACGCAGTATTTT.

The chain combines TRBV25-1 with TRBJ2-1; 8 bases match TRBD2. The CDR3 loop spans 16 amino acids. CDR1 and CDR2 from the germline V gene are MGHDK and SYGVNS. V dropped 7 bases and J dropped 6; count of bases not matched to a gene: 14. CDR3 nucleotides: TGTGCCAGCACCCTAGCGGGTGGTGGCACCGGCAATGAGCAGTTCTTC. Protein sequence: CASTLAGGGTGNEQFF.

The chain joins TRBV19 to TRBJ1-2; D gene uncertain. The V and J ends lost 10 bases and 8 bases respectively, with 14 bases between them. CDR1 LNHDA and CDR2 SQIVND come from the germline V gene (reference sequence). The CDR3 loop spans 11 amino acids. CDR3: CAIWQSAGYTF. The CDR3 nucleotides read TGTGCCATTTGGCAGTCCGCCGGCTACACCTTC.

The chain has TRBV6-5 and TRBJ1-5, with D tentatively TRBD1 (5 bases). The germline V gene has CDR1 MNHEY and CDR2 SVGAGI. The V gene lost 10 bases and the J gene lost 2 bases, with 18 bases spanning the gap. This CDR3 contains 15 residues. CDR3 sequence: CATTNLGRGNQPQHF. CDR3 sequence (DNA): TGTGCCACGACAAACCTCGGCAGGGGCAATCAGCCCCAGCATTTT.

The CDR3 loop reads CASSLTVTGELFF. The CDR3 bases are TGTGCCAGCAGCTTGACGGTTACCGGGGAGCTGTTTTTT. The rearrangement joins TRBV5-5 to TRBJ2-2; D is ambiguous. Germline CDR1 is SGHKS and CDR2 is YYEKEE (reference sequence). The CDR3 extends over 13 amino acids. Deletions cut 1 base from V and 5 bases from J, with 6 bases between. Full variable domain (outside the CDR3, taken from reference TRBV5-5 and TRBJ2-2): DAGVTQSPTHLIKTRGQQVTLRCSPISGHKSVSWYQQVLGQGPQFIFQYYEKEERGRGNFPDRFSARQFPNYSSELNVNALLLGDSALYLCASSLTVTGELFFGEGSRLTVL.

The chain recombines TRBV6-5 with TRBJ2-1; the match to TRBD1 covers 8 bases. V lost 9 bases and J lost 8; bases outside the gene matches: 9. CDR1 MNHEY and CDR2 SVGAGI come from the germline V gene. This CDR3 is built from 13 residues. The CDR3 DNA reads TGTGCCAGTCGATGGACAGGGTACTATGAGCAGTTCTTC. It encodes CASRWTGYYEQFF.

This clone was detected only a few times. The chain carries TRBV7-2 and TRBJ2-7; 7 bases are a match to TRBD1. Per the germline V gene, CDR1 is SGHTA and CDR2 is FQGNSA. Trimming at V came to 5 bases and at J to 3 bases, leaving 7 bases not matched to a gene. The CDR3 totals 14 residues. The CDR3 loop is CASSGGGQLYEQYF. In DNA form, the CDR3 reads TGTGCCAGCAGCGGTGGGGGACAGCTCTACGAGCAGTACTTC.

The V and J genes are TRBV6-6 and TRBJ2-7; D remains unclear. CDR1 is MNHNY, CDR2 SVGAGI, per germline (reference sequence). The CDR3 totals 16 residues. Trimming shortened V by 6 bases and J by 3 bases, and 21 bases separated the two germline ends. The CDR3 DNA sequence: TGTGCCAGCAGCCAAGTCAGTGGGATTTCTTACTACGAGCAGTACTTC. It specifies CASSQVSGISYYEQYF.

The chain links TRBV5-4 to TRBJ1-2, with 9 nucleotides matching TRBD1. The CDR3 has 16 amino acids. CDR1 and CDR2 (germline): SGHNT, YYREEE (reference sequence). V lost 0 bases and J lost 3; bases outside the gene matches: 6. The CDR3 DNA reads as TGTGCCAGCAGCTTGGCGGGACAGGGTATGCACTATGGCTACACCTTC. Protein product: CASSLAGQGMHYGYTF.

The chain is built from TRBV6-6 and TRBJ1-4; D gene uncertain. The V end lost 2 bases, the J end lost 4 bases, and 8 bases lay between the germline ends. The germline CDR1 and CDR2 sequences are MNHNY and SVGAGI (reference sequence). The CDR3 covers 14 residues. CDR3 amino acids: CASSYDMGNEKLFF. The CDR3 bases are TGTGCCAGCAGTTACGACATGGGTAATGAAAAACTGTTTTTT.

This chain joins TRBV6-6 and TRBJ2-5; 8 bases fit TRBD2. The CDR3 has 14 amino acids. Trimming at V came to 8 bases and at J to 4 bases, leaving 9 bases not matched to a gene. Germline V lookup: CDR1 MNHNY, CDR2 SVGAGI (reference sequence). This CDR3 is CASGAGVRGETQYF. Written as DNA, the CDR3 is TGTGCCAGCGGAGCGGGGGTGCGGGGAGAGACCCAGTACTTC.

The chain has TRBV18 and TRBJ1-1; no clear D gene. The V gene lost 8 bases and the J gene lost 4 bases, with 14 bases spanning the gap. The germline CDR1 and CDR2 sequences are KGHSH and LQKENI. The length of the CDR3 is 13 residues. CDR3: CASAEGGGTEAFF. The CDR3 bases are TGTGCCAGCGCAGAGGGTGGTGGCACTGAAGCTTTCTTT.

Written as DNA, the CDR3 is TGCGCCAGCAGCTTACAGGGGATCTCCTACGAGCAGTACTTC. The encoded protein is CASSLQGISYEQYF. The V gene is TRBV5-1, the J gene TRBJ2-7; TRBD1 matches at 7 bases. Germline CDR1 and CDR2: SGHRS and YFSETQ. The junction had 2 bases not matched to a gene; V was cut back by 2 bases and J by 0 bases. The CDR3 extends over 14 amino acids.

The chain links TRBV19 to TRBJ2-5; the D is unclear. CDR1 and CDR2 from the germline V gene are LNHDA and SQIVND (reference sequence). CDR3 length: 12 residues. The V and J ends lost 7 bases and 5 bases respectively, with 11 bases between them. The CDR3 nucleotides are TGTGCCAGTAATCGTGTGGGGGAGACCCAGTACTTC. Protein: CASNRVGETQYF.

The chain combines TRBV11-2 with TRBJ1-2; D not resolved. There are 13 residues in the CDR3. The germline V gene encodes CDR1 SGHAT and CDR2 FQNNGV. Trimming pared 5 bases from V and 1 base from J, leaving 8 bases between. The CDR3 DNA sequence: TGTGCCAGCAGCGCGGGCCTTAACTATGGCTACACCTTC. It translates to CASSAGLNYGYTF. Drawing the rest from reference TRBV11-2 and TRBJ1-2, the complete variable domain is EAGVAQSPRYKIIEKRQSVAFWCNPISGHATLYWYQQILGQGPKLLIQFQNNGVVDDSQLPKDRFSAERLKGVDSTLKIQPAKLEDSAVYLCASSAGLNYGYTFGSGTRLTVV.

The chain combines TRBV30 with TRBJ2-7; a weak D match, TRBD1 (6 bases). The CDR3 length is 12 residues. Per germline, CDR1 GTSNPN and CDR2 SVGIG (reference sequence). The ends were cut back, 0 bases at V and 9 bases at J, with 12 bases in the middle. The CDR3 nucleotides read TGTGCCTGGAGTGTACTTGGGGGCCTGCAGTACTTC. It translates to CAWSVLGGLQYF. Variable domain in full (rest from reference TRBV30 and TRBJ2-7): SQTIHQWPATLVQPVGSPLSLECTVEGTSNPNLYWYRQAAGRGLQLLFYSVGIGQISSEVPQNLSASRPQDRQFILSSKKLLLSDSGFYLCAWSVLGGLQYFGPGTRLTVT.

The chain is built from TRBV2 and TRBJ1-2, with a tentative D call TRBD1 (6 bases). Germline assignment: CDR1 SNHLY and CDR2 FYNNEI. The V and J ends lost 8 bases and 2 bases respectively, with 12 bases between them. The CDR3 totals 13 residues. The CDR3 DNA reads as TGTGCCAGCCGTATCGACAGGAACTATGGCTACACCTTC. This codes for CASRIDRNYGYTF.

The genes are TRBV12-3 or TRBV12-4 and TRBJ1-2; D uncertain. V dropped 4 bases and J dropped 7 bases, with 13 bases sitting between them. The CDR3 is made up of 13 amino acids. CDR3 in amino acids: CASSSLRRGGYTF. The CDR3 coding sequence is TGTGCCAGCAGTTCCCTGCGCCGTGGTGGCTACACCTTC.

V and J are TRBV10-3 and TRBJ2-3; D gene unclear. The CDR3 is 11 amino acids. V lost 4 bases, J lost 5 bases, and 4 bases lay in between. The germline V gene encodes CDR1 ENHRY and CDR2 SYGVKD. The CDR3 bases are TGTGCCATCAGTGCGGGAGATACGCAGTATTTT. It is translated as CAISAGDTQYF.

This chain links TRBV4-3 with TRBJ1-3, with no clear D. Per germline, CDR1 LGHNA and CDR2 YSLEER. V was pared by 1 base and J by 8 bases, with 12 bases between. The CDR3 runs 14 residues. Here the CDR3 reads CASSQVPTSHTIYF. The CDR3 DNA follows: TGCGCCAGCAGCCAAGTTCCCACAAGTCACACCATATATTTT.